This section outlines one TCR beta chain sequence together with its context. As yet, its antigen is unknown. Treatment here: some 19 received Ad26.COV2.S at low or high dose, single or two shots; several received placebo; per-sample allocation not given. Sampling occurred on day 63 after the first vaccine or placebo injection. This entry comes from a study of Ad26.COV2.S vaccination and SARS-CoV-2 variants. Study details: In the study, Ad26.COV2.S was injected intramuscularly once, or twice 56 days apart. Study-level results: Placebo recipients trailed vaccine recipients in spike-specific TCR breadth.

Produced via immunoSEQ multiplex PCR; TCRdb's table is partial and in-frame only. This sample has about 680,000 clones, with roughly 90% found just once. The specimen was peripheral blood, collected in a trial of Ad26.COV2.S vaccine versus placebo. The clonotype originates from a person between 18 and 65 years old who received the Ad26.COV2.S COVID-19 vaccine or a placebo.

The chain's CDR3 is CAWGLAGGTNEQFF. The CDR3, as DNA: TGTGCCTGGGGACTAGCGGGAGGTACAAATGAGCAGTTCTTC. The rearrangement joins TRBV30 to TRBJ2-1; 14 positions agree with TRBD2. The CDR3 extends over 14 amino acids. J lost 7 bases, V lost 5 bases, and 4 bases had no gene match. Germline V gene lookup returns CDR1 GTSNPN and CDR2 SVGIG (reference sequence).